This TCR beta chain appears in the sequencing data of a study of T-cell reconstitution after alpha-beta-depleted transplantation in children. The ends were cut back, 3 bases at V and 2 bases at J, with 11 bases in the middle. This CDR3 is built from 15 residues. A TCRbeta library incorporating unique molecular identifiers was prepared. In TCRdb, the PCR reads were re-called with MiXCR into one record per CDR3 protein. There are 400,000 to 500,000 distinct CDR3 sequences in the sample; 11% occur only once, and nearly 5.5% lies in the top ten. Sample: PBMCs from the stem cell graft donor, taken from the stem cell graft. The sequence was obtained from a human donor who donated a stem cell graft to a child with acute myeloid leukemia. V and J are TRBV12-3 or TRBV12-4 and TRBJ1-5; weak D call: TRBD1 (5 bases). The DNA of the CDR3 is TGTGCCAGCAGTTTGACCAGGGTTGGCAATCAGCCCCAGCATTTT. It translates to CASSLTRVGNQPQHF.